This T cell receptor beta chain was identified in a study of breast tumors, draining lymph nodes, adjacent tissues. Findings and caveats of the study: Tumor and nontumor repertoires were significantly more similar in luminal-like than in basal-like breast cancer.

TCRdb reanalysed the multiplex PCR reads using MiXCR and keeps one entry per CDR3 protein. The sample lists about 140,000 distinct CDR3 sequences, 32% occurring once. The lymph nodes were axillary draining lymph nodes from breast cancer patients. A note on this clonotype: The antigen remains unidentified.

CDR1 and CDR2 (germline): MNHNY, SVGAGI (reference sequence). The CDR3 length is 13 residues. Trimming took 11 bases from V and 5 from J; bases not matched to a gene: 11. The receptor was isolated from a female donor with breast cancer. Some clones in this sample may be carry-over from other donors' samples. This chain uses TRBV6-6 with TRBJ1-2; 7 bases map to TRBD1. The sequenced sample was axillary lymph node tissue. This chain's CDR3 is CAGGPGGLYGYTF. CDR3 sequence (DNA): TGTGCCGGGGGGCCAGGGGGTCTTTATGGCTACACCTTC.